This TCR beta chain was documented in a study of T cells in Graves' hyperthyroidism and ophthalmopathy. It was RNA transcripts that yielded the amplified TCR beta CDR3 regions. First-round RT-PCR with HTBI primers amplified the TCR CDR3 region. Using its own MiXCR run on the multiplex PCR reads, TCRdb lists one record per CDR3 protein. In the table there are approximately 420,000 distinct CDR3 sequences, roughly 13% of which are singletons. CDR3 size: 15 residues. Germline-derived CDR1 and CDR2 are SGDLS and YYNGEE. V shed 0 bases and J 9 bases; nucleotides not matched to a gene: 4. Based on clinical symptoms, serum thyroxine and TRAb, thyroid ultrasound and orbital computed tomography, diagnoses were reached. Fresh peripheral blood, approximately 9.6 ml, yielded the PBMCs.

The chain has TRBV9 and TRBJ1-6; 9 bases align to TRBD1. This sequence was found in a woman in her late teens or twenties with Graves' hyperthyroidism. Sample: blood. In DNA form, the CDR3 reads TGTGCCAGCAGCGTAGAGACAGGGGGTGGTTCACCCCTCCACTTT. It translates to CASSVETGGGSPLHF. Supplemented by reference TRBV9 and TRBJ1-6, the full variable domain reads DSGVTQTPKHLITATGQRVTLRCSPRSGDLSVYWYQQSLDQGLQFLIQYYNGEERAKGNILERFSAQQFPDLHSELNLSSLELGDSALYFCASSVETGGGSPLHFGNGTRLTVT.